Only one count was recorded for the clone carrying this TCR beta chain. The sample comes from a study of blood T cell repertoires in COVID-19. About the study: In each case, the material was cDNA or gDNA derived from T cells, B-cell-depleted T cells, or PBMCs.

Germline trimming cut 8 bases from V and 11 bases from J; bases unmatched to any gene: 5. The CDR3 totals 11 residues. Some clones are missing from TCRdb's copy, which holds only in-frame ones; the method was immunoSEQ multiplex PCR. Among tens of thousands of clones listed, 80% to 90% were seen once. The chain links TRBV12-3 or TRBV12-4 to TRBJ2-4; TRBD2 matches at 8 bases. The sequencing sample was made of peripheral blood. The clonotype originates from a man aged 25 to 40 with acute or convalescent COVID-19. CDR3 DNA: TGTGCCAGCGGGGTAGCGGGACTTCAGTACTTC. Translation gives CASGVAGLQYF.